The 8 T cell receptor beta chains below come from one sample, sequenced in a study of T cells in Graves' hyperthyroidism and ophthalmopathy. RNA transcripts provided the source from which TCR beta CDR3 regions were amplified. TCR CDR3 underwent first-round RT-PCR with the HTBI primer set. TCRdb redid the calling of the multiplex PCR reads with MiXCR, one entry per CDR3 protein. The sample lists hundreds of thousands of distinct CDR3 sequences, about 45% occurring once. The sequencing sample was made of peripheral blood or thyroid tissue (not recorded which). The receptors were sampled from a woman aged 18-29 years with Graves' hyperthyroidism.

This chain connects TRBV9 to TRBJ2-5, with TRBD2 matching 7 bases. Germline CDR1 and CDR2: SGDLS and YYNGEE. Trimming removed 4 bases from V and 7 bases from J; junction bases left unmatched: 7. The CDR3 spans 13 residues. The CDR3 coding sequence is TGTGCCAGCAGCCTACGACCGGGAGGGACCCAGTACTTC. This gives the protein CASSLRPGGTQYF.

The CDR3 DNA sequence: TGTGCCAGTAGCCCCGGGCGGGGCTCTAGCTCCTATAATTCACCCCTCCACTTT. Amino acids: CASSPGRGSSSYNSPLHF. V usage is TRBV19 and J usage is TRBJ1-6; D may be TRBD1 (5 bases). This CDR3 is 18 amino acids long. Looked up from germline, CDR1 is LNHDA and CDR2 is SQIVND (reference sequence). V was clipped by 6 bases and J by 0 bases, with 18 bases between them.

The CDR3 region is CASSLEAGPRNQPQHF. The CDR3 DNA sequence: TGTGCCAGCAGCTTAGAGGCAGGGCCTCGCAATCAGCCCCAGCATTTT. V is TRBV11-2 and J is TRBJ1-5; a possible D gene is TRBD1 (5 bases). The length of the CDR3 is 16 residues. Between the trimmed V and J ends, which lost 0 bases and 2 bases, there was a span of 11 bases. From germline, CDR1 is SGHAT and CDR2 FQNNGV.

At least ten counts were recorded for this clonotype. This chain uses TRBV14 with TRBJ1-2; D possibly corresponds to TRBD1 (6 bases). V was trimmed by 4 bases and J by 6 bases, leaving 15 bases between them. CDR1 is SGHDN and CDR2 is FVKESK in the germline V gene. The CDR3 totals 14 residues. The CDR3 sequence is CASSRLTGFNGYTF. Here the CDR3 DNA reads TGTGCCAGCAGCCGACTTACAGGGTTTAATGGCTACACCTTC.

The chain joins TRBV29-1 to TRBJ1-2; D remains unclear. Germline loops: CDR1 SQVTM, CDR2 ANQGSEA. V lost 4 bases and J lost 6, with 12 bases in between. The CDR3 has 12 residues. The CDR3 bases are TGCAGCGTTGGGCACGGAGAAAATGGCTACACCTTC. It is translated as CSVGHGENGYTF.

The chain's CDR3 is CSARNGRQQNYGYTF. CDR3 in DNA: TGCAGTGCTAGAAATGGGCGGCAGCAGAACTATGGCTACACCTTC. The V call is TRBV20-1, the J call TRBJ1-2; D unclear. CDR1 and CDR2 from the germline V gene are DFQATT and SNEGSKA (reference sequence). This CDR3 is 15 amino acids long. V was trimmed by 2 bases and J by 2 bases, leaving 15 bases between them.

The chain joins TRBV9 to TRBJ2-7, with a tentative D call TRBD1 (5 bases). The CDR3 consists of 14 residues. Trimming left V 8 bases short and J 1 base short, with 16 bases between. In germline, CDR1 is SGDLS, CDR2 YYNGEE. CDR3 in DNA: TGTGCCAGTAAGGGGAATTTAAGGTCCTACGAGCAGTACTTC. Its protein is CASKGNLRSYEQYF.

The chain employs TRBV29-1 and TRBJ1-4; D might be TRBD1 (5 bases). Per the germline V gene, CDR1 is SQVTM and CDR2 is ANQGSEA. Trimming cost V 4 bases and J 5 bases, with 14 bases left between them. The length of the CDR3 is 14 residues. The chain's CDR3 is CSVVIQDGNEKLFF. CDR3 DNA sequence: TGCAGCGTTGTGATACAGGACGGAAATGAAAAACTGTTTTTT.